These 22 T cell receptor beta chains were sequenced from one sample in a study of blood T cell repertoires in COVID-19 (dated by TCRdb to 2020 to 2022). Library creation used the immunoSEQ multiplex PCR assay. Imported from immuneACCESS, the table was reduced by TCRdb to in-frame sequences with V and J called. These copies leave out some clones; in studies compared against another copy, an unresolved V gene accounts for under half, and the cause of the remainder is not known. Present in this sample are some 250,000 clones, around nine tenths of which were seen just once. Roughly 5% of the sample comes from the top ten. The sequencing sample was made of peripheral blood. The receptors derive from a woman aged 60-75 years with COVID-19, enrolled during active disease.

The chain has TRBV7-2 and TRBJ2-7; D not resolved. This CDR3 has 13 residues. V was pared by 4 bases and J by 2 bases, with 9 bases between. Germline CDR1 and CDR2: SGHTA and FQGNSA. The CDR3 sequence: CASSYDWAYEQYF. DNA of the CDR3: TGTGCCAGCAGCTATGACTGGGCCTACGAGCAGTACTTC.

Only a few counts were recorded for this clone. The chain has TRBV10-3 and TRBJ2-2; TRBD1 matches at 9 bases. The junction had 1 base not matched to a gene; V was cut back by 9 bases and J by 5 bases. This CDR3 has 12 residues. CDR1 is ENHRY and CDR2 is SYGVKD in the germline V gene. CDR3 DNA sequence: TGTGCCATAGGGACAGGGACCGGGGAGCTGTTTTTT. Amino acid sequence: CAIGTGTGELFF.

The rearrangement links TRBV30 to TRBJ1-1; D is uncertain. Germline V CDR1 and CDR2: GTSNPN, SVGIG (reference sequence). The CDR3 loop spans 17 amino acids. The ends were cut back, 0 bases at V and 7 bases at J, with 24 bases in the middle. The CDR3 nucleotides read TGTGCCTGGAGTGTACGGAGAAGAGGCCTAAGCGGAATTGAAGCTTTCTTT. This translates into CAWSVRRRGLSGIEAFF.

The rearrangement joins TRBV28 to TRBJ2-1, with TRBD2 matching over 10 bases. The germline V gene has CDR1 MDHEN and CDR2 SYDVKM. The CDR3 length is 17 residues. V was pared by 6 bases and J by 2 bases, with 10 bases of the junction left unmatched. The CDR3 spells CASSNPGTSATYNEQFF. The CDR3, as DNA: TGTGCCAGCAGCAACCCCGGGACTAGCGCTACCTACAATGAGCAGTTCTTC.

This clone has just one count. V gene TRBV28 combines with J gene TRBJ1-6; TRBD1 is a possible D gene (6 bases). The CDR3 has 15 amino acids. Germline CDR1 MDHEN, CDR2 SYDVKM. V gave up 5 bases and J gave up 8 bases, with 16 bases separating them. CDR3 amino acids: CASSPPTGSYSPLHF. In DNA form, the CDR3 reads TGTGCCAGCAGTCCCCCGACAGGCTCTTATTCACCCCTCCACTTT.

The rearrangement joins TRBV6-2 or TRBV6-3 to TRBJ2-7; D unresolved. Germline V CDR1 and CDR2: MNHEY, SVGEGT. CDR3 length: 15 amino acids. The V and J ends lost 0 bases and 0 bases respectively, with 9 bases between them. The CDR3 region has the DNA TGTGCCAGCAGTTACTCAAGAGGTTTCTCCTACGAGCAGTACTTC. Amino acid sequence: CASSYSRGFSYEQYF.

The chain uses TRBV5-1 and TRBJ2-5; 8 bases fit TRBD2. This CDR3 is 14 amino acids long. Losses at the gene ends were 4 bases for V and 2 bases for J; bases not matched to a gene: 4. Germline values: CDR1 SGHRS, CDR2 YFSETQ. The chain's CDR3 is CASSGTGGQETQYF. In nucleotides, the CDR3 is TGCGCCAGCAGCGGTACGGGAGGGCAAGAGACCCAGTACTTC.

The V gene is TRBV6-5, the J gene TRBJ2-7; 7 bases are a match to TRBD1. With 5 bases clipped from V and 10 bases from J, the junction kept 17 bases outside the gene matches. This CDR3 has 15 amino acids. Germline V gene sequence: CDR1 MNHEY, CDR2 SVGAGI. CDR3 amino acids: CASSQNRDSQADQYF. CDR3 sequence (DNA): TGTGCCAGCAGTCAAAACCGGGACAGTCAAGCAGACCAGTACTTC.

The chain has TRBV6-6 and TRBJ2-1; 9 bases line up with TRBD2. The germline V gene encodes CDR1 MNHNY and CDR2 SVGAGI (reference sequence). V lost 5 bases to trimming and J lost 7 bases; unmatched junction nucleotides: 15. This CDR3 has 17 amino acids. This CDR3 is CASSPQGSGSGGNEQFF. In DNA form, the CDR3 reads TGTGCCAGCAGTCCCCAGGGTAGCGGGAGTGGGGGGAATGAGCAGTTCTTC.

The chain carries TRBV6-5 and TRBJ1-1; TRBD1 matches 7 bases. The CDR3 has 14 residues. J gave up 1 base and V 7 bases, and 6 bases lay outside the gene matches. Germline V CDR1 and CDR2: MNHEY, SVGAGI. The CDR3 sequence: CASTTSGGNTEAFF. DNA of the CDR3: TGTGCCAGCACTACCTCAGGGGGGAACACTGAAGCTTTCTTT.

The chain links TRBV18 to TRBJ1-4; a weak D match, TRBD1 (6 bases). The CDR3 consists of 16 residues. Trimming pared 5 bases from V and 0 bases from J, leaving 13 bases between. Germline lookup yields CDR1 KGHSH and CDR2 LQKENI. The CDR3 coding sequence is TGTGCCAGCTCAATGAACAGGGCTGCAACTAATGAAAAACTGTTTTTT. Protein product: CASSMNRAATNEKLFF.

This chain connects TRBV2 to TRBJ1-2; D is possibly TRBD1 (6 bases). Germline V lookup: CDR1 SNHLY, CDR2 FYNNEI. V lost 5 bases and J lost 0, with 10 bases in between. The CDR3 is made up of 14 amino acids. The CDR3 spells CASSPAGANYGYTF. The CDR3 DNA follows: TGTGCCAGCAGTCCCGCAGGGGCTAACTATGGCTACACCTTC.

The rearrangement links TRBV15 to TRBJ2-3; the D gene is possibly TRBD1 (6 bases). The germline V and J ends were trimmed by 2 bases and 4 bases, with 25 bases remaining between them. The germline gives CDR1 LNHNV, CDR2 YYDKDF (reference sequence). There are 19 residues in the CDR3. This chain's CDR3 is CATSRTQTVQGRWADTQYF. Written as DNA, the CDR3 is TGTGCCACCAGCAGAACCCAAACCGTACAGGGTCGCTGGGCAGATACGCAGTATTTT.

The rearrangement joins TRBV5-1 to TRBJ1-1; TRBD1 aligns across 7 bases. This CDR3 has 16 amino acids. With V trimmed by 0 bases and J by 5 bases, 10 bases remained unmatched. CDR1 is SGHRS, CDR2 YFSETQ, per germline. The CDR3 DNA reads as TGCGCCAGCAGCTTGGCCGCGGGGTTCAGGGGGACTGAAGCTTTCTTT. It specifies CASSLAAGFRGTEAFF.

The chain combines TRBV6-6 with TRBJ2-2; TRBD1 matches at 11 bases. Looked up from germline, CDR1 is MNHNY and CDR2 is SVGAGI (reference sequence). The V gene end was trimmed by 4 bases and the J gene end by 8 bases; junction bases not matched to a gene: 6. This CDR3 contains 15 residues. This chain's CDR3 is CASSLWTGGGGELFF. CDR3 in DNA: TGTGCCAGCAGTTTGTGGACAGGGGGCGGAGGGGAGCTGTTTTTT.

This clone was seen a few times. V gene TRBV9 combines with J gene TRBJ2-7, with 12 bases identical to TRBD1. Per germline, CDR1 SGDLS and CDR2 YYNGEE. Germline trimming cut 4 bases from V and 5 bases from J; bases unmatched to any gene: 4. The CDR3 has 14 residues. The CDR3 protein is CASSPGQGADEQYF. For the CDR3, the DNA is TGTGCCAGCAGCCCGGGACAGGGGGCCGACGAGCAGTACTTC.

The DNA for the CDR3 is TGTGCCAGCAGTCGACAGGGCGGTCAGCCCCAGCATTTT. Its protein product is CASSRQGGQPQHF. V usage is TRBV6-5 and J usage is TRBJ1-5; 7 bases are a match to TRBD1. Trimming cost V 5 bases and J 6 bases; bases outside gene matches: 4. This CDR3 region has 13 residues. Germline V gene sequence: CDR1 MNHEY, CDR2 SVGAGI.

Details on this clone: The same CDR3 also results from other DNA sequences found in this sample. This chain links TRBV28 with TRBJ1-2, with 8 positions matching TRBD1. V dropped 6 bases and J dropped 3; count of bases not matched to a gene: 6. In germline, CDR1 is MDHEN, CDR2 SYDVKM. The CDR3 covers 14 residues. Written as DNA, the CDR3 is TGTGCCAGCAGCTGGGGACAGGAGGACTATGGCTACACCTTC. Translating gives CASSWGQEDYGYTF.

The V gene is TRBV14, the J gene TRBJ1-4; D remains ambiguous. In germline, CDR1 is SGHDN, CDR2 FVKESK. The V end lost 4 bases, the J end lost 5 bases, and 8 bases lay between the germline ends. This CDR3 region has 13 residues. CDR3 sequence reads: CASSRGLNEKLFF. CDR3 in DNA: TGTGCCAGCAGCCGCGGCCTCAATGAAAAACTGTTTTTT.

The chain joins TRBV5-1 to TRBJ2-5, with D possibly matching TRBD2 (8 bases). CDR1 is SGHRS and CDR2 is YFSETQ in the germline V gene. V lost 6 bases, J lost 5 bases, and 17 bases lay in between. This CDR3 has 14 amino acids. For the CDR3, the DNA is TGCGCCAGCAATCCGGGAGGGGGCCCCGAGACCCAGTACTTC. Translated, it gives CASNPGGGPETQYF. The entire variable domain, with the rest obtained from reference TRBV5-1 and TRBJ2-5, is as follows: KAGVTQTPRYLIKTRGQQVTLSCSPISGHRSVSWYQQTPGQGLQFLFEYFSETQRNKGNFPGRFSGRQFSNSRSEMNVSTLELGDSALYLCASNPGGGPETQYFGPGTRLLVL.

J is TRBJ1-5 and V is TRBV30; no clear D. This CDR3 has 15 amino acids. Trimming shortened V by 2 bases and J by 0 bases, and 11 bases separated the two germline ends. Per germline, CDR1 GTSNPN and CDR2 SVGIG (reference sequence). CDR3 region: CAWSRGADSNQPQHF. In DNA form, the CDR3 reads TGTGCCTGGAGTCGGGGTGCAGATAGCAATCAGCCCCAGCATTTT.

CDR3 protein: CASPERSSGNTIYF. The CDR3 DNA reads TGTGCCAGTCCCGAGAGAAGCTCTGGAAACACCATATATTTT. This sequence joins TRBV5-8 and TRBJ1-3, with D unclear. V was trimmed by 8 bases and J by 0 bases, leaving 12 bases between them. Per germline, CDR1 SGHTS and CDR2 YDEGEE. The CDR3 runs 14 residues.